The subject of this entry is one T cell receptor beta chain. These data are taken from a study of shared clonotypes between healthy human individuals. Profiled with immunoSEQ multiplex PCR; TCRdb holds only in-frame clones, not every one. The sample holds hundreds of thousands of clones, less than 80% seen once. The germline CDR1 and CDR2 sequences are KGHSH and LQKENI. Germline trimming cut 3 bases from V and 2 bases from J; bases unmatched to any gene: 0. This CDR3 is built from 15 residues. The sample was memory CD4+ T cells sorted from blood. Subset denoted: CD45RA-negative fraction. The sequence was collected from a woman aged 25 to 39 in good health. The rearrangement joins TRBV18 to TRBJ2-5, with TRBD2 matching over 13 bases. CDR3 protein: CASSPGLAGQETQYF. The DNA for the CDR3 is TGTGCCAGCTCACCGGGACTAGCGGGGCAAGAGACCCAGTACTTC.